The 21 T cell receptor beta chains below come from one sample, sequenced in a study of identical twins. TCRdb processed the 5' RACE reads anew with MiXCR; each CDR3 protein has one entry. The repertoire holds about 100,000 distinct CDR3 sequences, with 5.9% as singletons. The sequencing input was memory T cells sorted from blood. The receptor source for this set is a woman aged 45-65 years in good health.

This clonotype came up many times. The CDR3 DNA reads as TGCAGCGCCGGACAGGGACTTAATTCACCCCTCCACTTT. It encodes CSAGQGLNSPLHF. The chain joins TRBV29-1 to TRBJ1-6; 8 bases are a match to TRBD1. CDR1 is SQVTM and CDR2 is ANQGSEA in the germline V gene. CDR3 length: 13 amino acids. The V gene end was trimmed by 7 bases and the J gene end by 6 bases; junction bases not matched to a gene: 5. The whole variable domain, filled in from reference TRBV29-1 and TRBJ1-6, reads SAVISQKPSRDICQRGTSLTIQCQVDSQVTMMFWYRQQPGQSLTLIATANQGSEATYESGFVIDKFPISRPNLTFSTLTVSNMSPEDSSIYLCSAGQGLNSPLHFGNGTRLTVT.

This clonotype showed up many times. The chain uses TRBV10-2 and TRBJ1-1, with D perhaps matching TRBD1 (6 bases). V shed 2 bases and J shed 4 bases, with 11 bases lying between them. This CDR3 is 14 amino acids long. CDR1 WSHSY and CDR2 SAAADI come from the germline V gene. Here the CDR3 DNA reads TGCGCCAGCAGTGAGAGGGGGGCGGGCACTGAAGCTTTCTTT. It yields the protein CASSERGAGTEAFF.

The chain recombines TRBV20-1 with TRBJ1-1; D possibly corresponds to TRBD1 (5 bases). The CDR3 contains 12 residues. Trimming pared 6 bases from V and 4 bases from J, leaving 12 bases between. The germline V gene encodes CDR1 DFQATT and CDR2 SNEGSKA (reference sequence). The CDR3 sequence: CSALKGSTEAFF. As DNA, the CDR3 is TGCAGTGCCCTCAAGGGGAGCACTGAAGCTTTCTTT.

In its sample, this clonotype ranks as medium-sized. V usage is TRBV7-2 and J usage is TRBJ2-1; 11 bases align to TRBD2. Germline-derived CDR1 and CDR2 are SGHTA and FQGNSA. V trimming: 5 bases; J trimming: 12 bases; junction bases outside the gene matches: 3. CDR3 size: 12 residues. The CDR3 loop reads CASSRTSGRQFF. Here the CDR3 DNA reads TGTGCCAGCAGCCGCACTAGCGGGAGGCAGTTCTTC. The complete variable domain, with remaining parts taken from reference TRBV7-2 and TRBJ2-1, reads GAGVSQSPSNKVTEKGKDVELRCDPISGHTALYWYRQSLGQGLEFLIYFQGNSAPDKSGLPSDRFSAERTGGSVSTLTIQRTQQEDSAVYLCASSRTSGRQFFGPGTRLTVL.

This clonotype was seen many times. V gene TRBV11-1 combines with J gene TRBJ2-5; no clear D. Germline V gives CDR1 SGHAT, CDR2 FQDESV (reference sequence). The CDR3 length is 14 residues. V lost 3 bases and J lost 1, with 9 bases in between. The CDR3 protein is CASSFEHVQETQYF. The CDR3 DNA is TGTGCCAGCAGCTTCGAACACGTCCAAGAGACCCAGTACTTC.

A word on this clonotype: Because the CDR3 is missing its conserved closing phenylalanine or tryptophan, this is likely a read error. The chain uses TRBV7-9 and TRBJ2-7; perhaps TRBD2 as D (7 bases). V dropped 5 bases and J dropped 3 bases, with 11 bases sitting between them. The CDR3 contains 13 residues. CDR1 and CDR2 from the germline V gene are SEHNR and FQNEAQ (reference sequence). The CDR3 protein is CASSRGGFYEQYL. In DNA, the CDR3 is TGTGCCAGCAGCAGGGGGGGGTTCTACGAGCAGTACTTA.

This clonotype showed up many times. The chain uses TRBV7-9 and TRBJ2-7, with 12 bases lining up with TRBD1. CDR1 is SEHNR, CDR2 FQNEAQ, per germline (reference sequence). The CDR3 extends over 15 amino acids. V lost 4 bases, J lost 7 bases, and 8 bases stayed unmatched. The CDR3 nucleotides read TGTGCCAGCAGCTATCCGGGACAGGGGGCCTCTGAGCAGTACTTC. Its translation: CASSYPGQGASEQYF.

This clonotype is deemed medium-sized (0.01 to 0.1%). The chain couples TRBV19 to TRBJ2-7; D is ambiguous. The germline V gene encodes CDR1 LNHDA and CDR2 SQIVND (reference sequence). CDR3 length: 13 residues. The germline V and J ends were trimmed by 5 bases and 0 bases, with 8 bases remaining between them. The CDR3 nucleotides read TGTGCCAGTAGTCCCGAAGACTCCTACGAGCAGTACTTC. Protein: CASSPEDSYEQYF.

At least ten counts were recorded for this clonotype. This sequence joins TRBV6-6 and TRBJ2-5, with TRBD2 matching over 10 bases. This CDR3 region has 17 residues. Unmatched junction bases numbered 18, after V lost 10 bases and J lost 4 bases. Germline CDR1 MNHNY, CDR2 SVGAGI (reference sequence). CDR3: CAISRQPEREGVETQYF. The CDR3 DNA reads as TGTGCCATCTCCCGACAACCCGAGCGGGAGGGTGTAGAGACCCAGTACTTC.

This clonotype was found many times. The chain recombines TRBV11-2 with TRBJ2-5; 7 bases are shared with TRBD1. V was clipped by 5 bases and J by 5 bases; unmatched bases: 11. Looked up from germline, CDR1 is SGHAT and CDR2 is FQNNGV. This CDR3 comprises 15 residues. CDR3: CASSEQTGSGETQYF. The CDR3 nucleotides are TGTGCCAGCAGCGAACAGACAGGGAGCGGTGAGACCCAGTACTTC.

In its sample, this clonotype was seen many times. The chain uses TRBV24-1 and TRBJ2-1; D is possibly TRBD2 (5 bases). V gave up 2 bases and J gave up 2 bases, with 12 bases separating them. The CDR3 length is 16 residues. CDR1 and CDR2 (germline): KGHDR, SFDVKD. CDR3 nucleotides: TGTGCCACCAGTGATTCTTCGCCGACTACCTACAATGAGCAGTTCTTC. Translation gives CATSDSSPTTYNEQFF.

This clonotype appeared many times. The J gene is TRBJ1-5, the V gene TRBV5-1; D gene unclear. The CDR3 is 13 residues long. Germline values: CDR1 SGHRS, CDR2 YFSETQ. V was clipped by 0 bases and J by 5 bases, with 6 bases between them. CDR3 coding DNA: TGCGCCAGCAGCTTGGGGCAGTATCAGCCCCAGCATTTT. Translating gives CASSLGQYQPQHF.

This clonotype was observed at least ten times. The chain joins TRBV3-1 to TRBJ2-1; 10 nucleotides match TRBD2. The CDR3 consists of 13 residues. Germline loops: CDR1 LGHDT, CDR2 YNNKEL (reference sequence). Unmatched junction bases numbered 7, after V lost 8 bases and J lost 9 bases. CDR3 sequence (DNA): TGTGCCAGCGGACTAGCGGCACAAACTGAGCAGTTCTTC. This translates into CASGLAAQTEQFF.

This clonotype was picked up many times. The V and J genes are TRBV5-1 and TRBJ2-1; a weak D match, TRBD2 (6 bases). The germline CDR1 and CDR2 sequences are SGHRS and YFSETQ. The length of the CDR3 is 14 residues. The ends were cut back, 8 bases at V and 7 bases at J, with 19 bases in the middle. In DNA form, the CDR3 reads TGCGCCAGTTTCATTGGGTTGGCGGGGAATGAGCAGTTCTTC. Its translation: CASFIGLAGNEQFF.

Many counts were recorded for this clonotype. The CDR3, as DNA: TGCGCCAGCAGCTTGGCCCCAGGACAGAGGGACTATGGCTACACCTTC. This encodes CASSLAPGQRDYGYTF. This sequence joins TRBV5-1 and TRBJ1-2; tentatively, D is TRBD1 (6 bases). Germline V gene data show CDR1 as SGHRS and CDR2 as YFSETQ. The CDR3 is made up of 16 amino acids. The V and J ends lost 0 bases and 3 bases respectively, with 15 bases between them.

This clonotype appeared many times. V gene TRBV10-3 combines with J gene TRBJ1-2; D unresolved. The germline V and J ends were trimmed by 0 bases and 5 bases, with 7 bases remaining between them. This CDR3 is built from 13 residues. Germline-derived CDR1 and CDR2 are ENHRY and SYGVKD. The DNA of the CDR3 is TGTGCCATCAGTGAGTCGGGGAATTATGGCTACACCTTC. Amino acid sequence: CAISESGNYGYTF.

This clonotype was seen ten or more times. The V and J genes are TRBV20-1 and TRBJ2-5, with TRBD2 identical over 10 bases. Trimming took 3 bases from V and 4 from J; bases not matched to a gene: 8. This CDR3 comprises 15 residues. Per germline, CDR1 DFQATT and CDR2 SNEGSKA (reference sequence). Here the CDR3 DNA reads TGCAGTGCTAGCACGGCTAGCGGGAGTGCAGAGACCCAGTACTTC. This sequence encodes CSASTASGSAETQYF.

This clonotype was detected many times. The chain employs TRBV3-1 and TRBJ2-7, with 8 bases matching TRBD1. The V segment lost 7 bases and the J segment 3 bases; nucleotides outside the gene matches: 5. Germline V gives CDR1 LGHDT, CDR2 YNNKEL (reference sequence). The CDR3 loop spans 13 amino acids. The CDR3 spells CASKDRGNYEQYF. CDR3 bases: TGTGCCAGCAAAGACAGGGGAAACTACGAGCAGTACTTC.

This clonotype was seen at least ten times. The chain couples TRBV18 to TRBJ2-2; 10 positions agree with TRBD1. V lost 3 bases and J lost 4; bases outside the gene matches: 8. The CDR3 totals 17 residues. Germline CDR1 reads KGHSH; CDR2 reads LQKENI. The CDR3 protein is CASSPQSGTGATGELFF. The DNA of the CDR3 is TGTGCCAGCTCACCTCAATCCGGGACAGGGGCCACCGGGGAGCTGTTTTTT.

This clonotype was detected a few times. The chain couples TRBV30 to TRBJ2-3; a weak D match, TRBD1 (5 bases). Germline CDR1 reads GTSNPN; CDR2 reads SVGIG (reference sequence). V gave up 2 bases and J gave up 4 bases, with 10 bases separating them. This CDR3 region has 13 residues. CDR3 DNA sequence: TGTGCCTGGAGTCAGGGTGGGGCAGATACGCAGTATTTT. Protein: CAWSQGGADTQYF.

This clonotype was detected many times. The chain has TRBV7-9 and TRBJ2-3; 8 bases map to TRBD2. Per the germline V gene, CDR1 is SEHNR and CDR2 is FQNEAQ (reference sequence). V lost 5 bases and J lost 2; bases outside the gene matches: 6. This CDR3 has 15 residues. The CDR3 nucleotides read TGTGCCAGCAGCCCGGGACTAGTCGTCACAGATACGCAGTATTTT. Translated: CASSPGLVVTDTQYF.